This T cell receptor (beta chain) stems from a study of CD8 T cells in ankylosing spondylitis. The CDR3 runs 15 residues. J gave up 6 bases and V 4 bases, and 9 bases lay outside the gene matches. Germline values: CDR1 SGDLS, CDR2 YYNGEE. A single record per CDR3 protein comes from TCRdb applying MiXCR to the 5' RACE reads. The sample carries approximately 150,000 distinct CDR3 sequences, 9.8% recorded once. The sample consisted of blood, either unsorted or a sorted T cell fraction (not recorded which). The chain employs TRBV9 and TRBJ2-1; 8 positions match TRBD2. The sequence derives from a female donor with ankylosing spondylitis or in good health (not recorded which). The CDR3 nucleotides read TGTGCCAGCAGCATGTACGGGGCGGGAGGCAATGAGCAGTTCTTC. This encodes CASSMYGAGGNEQFF.